This TCR beta chain was documented in a study of blood T cell repertoires in COVID-19. Study details: Both acute and convalescent COVID-19 samples were obtained from the United States, Italy and Spain. T cells, B-cell-depleted T cells, or PBMCs supplied cDNA or gDNA.

The CDR3 totals 14 residues. CDR1 and CDR2 from the germline V gene are SEHNR and FQNEAQ (reference sequence). Germline trimming cut 4 bases from V and 11 bases from J; bases unmatched to any gene: 8. As processed by the authors: Using reference gene primer amplification, nucleated cell counts were estimated. Data came from immunoSEQ multiplex PCR; TCRdb stores just in-frame clones and leaves some out. D and trimming were read from the DNA, whereas the V and J calls and clone size are those reported in that table. The sample holds around 300,000 clones; approximately 86% are singletons and the top ten take roughly 2.3%.

The chain is built from TRBV7-9 and TRBJ1-6, with 7 bases lining up with TRBD1. The sequenced sample was peripheral blood. The receptor's source is a man younger than 35 with active or convalescent COVID-19. This CDR3 is CASSSESRGTPLHF. The DNA of the CDR3 is TGTGCCAGCAGCTCCGAGTCCAGGGGGACACCCCTCCACTTT. The variable domain in full, completed from reference TRBV7-9 and TRBJ1-6, reads DTGVSQNPRHKITKRGQNVTFRCDPISEHNRLYWYRQTLGQGPEFLTYFQNEAQLEKSRLLSDRFSAERPKGSFSTLEIQRTEQGDSAMYLCASSSESRGTPLHFGNGTRLTVT.